Listed below are T cell receptor beta chains from one sample, sequenced in a study of blood T cell repertoires in COVID-19. TCRdb's copy holds only in-frame clones and misses some; the assay was immunoSEQ multiplex PCR. Among under 85,000 clones, approximately 86% were seen once, and the ten largest hold 12%. The specimen sequenced was peripheral blood. The receptor source for this set is a human donor in a cohort sampled during active COVID-19. CDR3s include the opening cysteine and the closing phenylalanine or tryptophan. Fields, in order: V gene, clone size, J gene, D gene, CDR3 protein, CDR3 DNA. A D gene is named only where the DNA matches it firmly. The size field is filled for only some rows; it gives once, few, many or a size class.

v_call: TRBV5-1; clone_size: -; j_call: TRBJ2-1; d_call: TRBD1; cdr3_aa: CASSFQTGAPYNEQFF; cdr3_nt: TGCGCCAGCAGCTTTCAGACAGGGGCCCCGTACAATGAGCAGTTCTTC
v_call: TRBV29-1; clone_size: -; j_call: TRBJ2-7; d_call: TRBD1; cdr3_aa: CSVRTGVEQYF; cdr3_nt: TGCAGCGTTAGGACAGGGGTTGAGCAGTACTTC
v_call: TRBV2; clone_size: -; j_call: TRBJ1-1; d_call: TRBD1; cdr3_aa: CATEGQGLMNTEAFF; cdr3_nt: TGTGCCACGGAAGGACAGGGGCTCATGAACACTGAAGCTTTCTTT
v_call: TRBV11-2; clone_size: -; j_call: TRBJ2-3; d_call: TRBD2; cdr3_aa: CASSLVRGSTDTQYF; cdr3_nt: TGTGCCAGCAGCTTAGTGCGGGGGAGCACAGATACGCAGTATTTT
v_call: TRBV11-2; clone_size: -; j_call: TRBJ2-3; d_call: -; cdr3_aa: CASSLGVRGSTDTQYF; cdr3_nt: TGTGCCAGCAGCTTAGGCGTTAGGGGTAGCACAGATACGCAGTATTTT
v_call: TRBV5-1; clone_size: -; j_call: TRBJ2-3; d_call: TRBD2; cdr3_aa: CASSLGTSGFTDTQYF; cdr3_nt: TGCGCCAGCAGCTTGGGGACTAGCGGGTTCACAGATACGCAGTATTTT
v_call: TRBV5-4; clone_size: -; j_call: TRBJ1-5; d_call: -; cdr3_aa: CASSLYQPQHF; cdr3_nt: TGTGCCAGCAGCCTGTATCAGCCCCAGCATTTT
v_call: TRBV19; clone_size: -; j_call: TRBJ2-7; d_call: -; cdr3_aa: CASSTFQAESYEQYF; cdr3_nt: TGTGCCAGTAGTACCTTCCAAGCGGAATCCTACGAGCAGTACTTC
v_call: TRBV7-9; clone_size: -; j_call: TRBJ2-1; d_call: TRBD1; cdr3_aa: CASSTRPGTGIYNEQFF; cdr3_nt: TGTGCCAGCAGCACCCGGCCCGGGACAGGGATCTACAATGAGCAGTTCTTC
v_call: TRBV30; clone_size: -; j_call: TRBJ1-1; d_call: -; cdr3_aa: CACLPYWPSNTEAFF; cdr3_nt: TGTGCCTGTCTCCCATATTGGCCCTCGAACACTGAAGCTTTCTTT
v_call: TRBV3-1/TRBV3-2; clone_size: -; j_call: TRBJ1-6; d_call: -; cdr3_aa: CASSHPERPLHF; cdr3_nt: TGTGCCAGCAGCCATCCCGAGAGGCCCCTCCACTTT
v_call: TRBV6-1; clone_size: few; j_call: TRBJ1-6; d_call: TRBD1; cdr3_aa: CASSDRQGTSPLHF; cdr3_nt: TGTGCCAGCAGTGACCGACAGGGGACTTCACCCCTCCACTTT
v_call: TRBV21-1; clone_size: -; j_call: TRBJ2-1; d_call: -; cdr3_aa: CASSNDEQGGAPYNEQFF; cdr3_nt: TGTGCCAGCAGCAACGACGAACAGGGGGGCGCACCCTACAATGAGCAGTTCTTC
v_call: TRBV6-5; clone_size: -; j_call: TRBJ2-1; d_call: -; cdr3_aa: CASSRGGASWDEQFF; cdr3_nt: TGTGCCAGCAGTAGGGGGGGGGCATCTTGGGATGAGCAGTTCTTC
v_call: TRBV2; clone_size: -; j_call: TRBJ1-6; d_call: -; cdr3_aa: CASREQGGLPPLHF; cdr3_nt: TGTGCCAGCAGAGAACAGGGTGGGCTACCACCCCTCCACTTT
v_call: TRBV7-8; clone_size: -; j_call: TRBJ1-2; d_call: TRBD1; cdr3_aa: CASSRGGWIADYGYTF; cdr3_nt: TGTGCCAGCAGCCGAGGGGGCTGGATTGCGGACTATGGCTACACCTTC
v_call: TRBV2; clone_size: -; j_call: TRBJ1-5; d_call: -; cdr3_aa: CASSERSYSNQPQHF; cdr3_nt: TGTGCCAGCAGTGAAAGGAGCTATAGCAATCAGCCCCAGCATTTT
v_call: TRBV11-2; clone_size: once; j_call: TRBJ2-6; d_call: -; cdr3_aa: CASSSRPSYVSSGANVLTF; cdr3_nt: TGTGCCAGCAGCTCCCGCCCGAGTTATGTTTCCTCTGGGGCCAACGTCCTGACTTTC
v_call: TRBV19; clone_size: -; j_call: TRBJ1-1; d_call: -; cdr3_aa: CASSQQNTEAFF; cdr3_nt: TGTGCCAGTAGTCAACAGAACACTGAAGCTTTCTTT
v_call: TRBV10-3; clone_size: -; j_call: TRBJ2-1; d_call: -; cdr3_aa: CAISALQRRQSYNEQFF; cdr3_nt: TGTGCCATCAGTGCCCTTCAGAGGAGACAGTCCTACAATGAGCAGTTCTTC
v_call: TRBV7-8; clone_size: -; j_call: TRBJ2-2; d_call: -; cdr3_aa: CATRQVTNTGELFF; cdr3_nt: TGTGCCACTCGACAGGTTACGAACACCGGGGAGCTGTTTTTT
v_call: TRBV19; clone_size: -; j_call: TRBJ2-7; d_call: -; cdr3_aa: CASSASGTHEQYF; cdr3_nt: TGTGCCAGTAGTGCCTCGGGGACTCACGAGCAGTACTTC
v_call: TRBV2; clone_size: once; j_call: TRBJ2-5; d_call: -; cdr3_aa: CASSNRRGTQYF; cdr3_nt: TGTGCCAGCAGTAACAGGAGGGGGACCCAGTACTTC
v_call: TRBV29-1; clone_size: -; j_call: TRBJ2-7; d_call: TRBD1; cdr3_aa: CSVPFGTAQYF; cdr3_nt: TGCAGCGTACCTTTTGGGACAGCGCAGTACTTC
v_call: TRBV30; clone_size: -; j_call: TRBJ1-2; d_call: TRBD1; cdr3_aa: CAWSGGQEAYGYTF; cdr3_nt: TGTGCCTGGAGTGGCGGACAGGAGGCCTATGGCTACACCTTC
v_call: TRBV6-1; clone_size: -; j_call: TRBJ2-2; d_call: TRBD2; cdr3_aa: CASSDFLAGGSYTGELFF; cdr3_nt: TGTGCCAGCAGTGATTTCCTAGCGGGGGGGTCGTACACCGGGGAGCTGTTTTTT
v_call: TRBV4-1; clone_size: -; j_call: TRBJ2-5; d_call: -; cdr3_aa: CASSQDMNYQETQYF; cdr3_nt: TGCGCCAGCAGCCAAGACATGAACTACCAAGAGACCCAGTACTTC
v_call: TRBV2; clone_size: -; j_call: TRBJ2-1; d_call: -; cdr3_aa: CASATGYYNEQFF; cdr3_nt: TGTGCCAGCGCCACAGGTTACTACAATGAGCAGTTCTTC